One and the same sample provided the 27 T cell receptor beta chains below, sequenced in a study of T-cell reconstitution after alpha-beta-depleted transplantation in children (TCRdb year 2016). Interpreted using the paper, the treatment or condition label stands for: allogeneic hematopoietic cell transplantation with graft depleted of TCRalphabeta T cells and CD19 B cells. Receptor amplification or capture employed PCR. Reads for this sample came from an Illumina HiSeq 2500. To normalize quantification of the TCRbeta repertoire, the TCR libraries were built with molecular barcoding that relied on unique molecular identifiers. In TCRdb, the public reads were trimmed at Q25 with fastp and aligned with MiXCR, with productive beta chains retained. Identical CDR3 proteins give one entry, which carries the most common genes and DNA. This sample holds 400,000 to 450,000 distinct CDR3 sequences; about 45% were observed only once. Of the sample, roughly 27% falls within the top ten clones.

Sequencing was performed on PBMCs, taken before TCRalphabeta/CD19-depleted stem cell transplant. The receptors originated from a girl aged 2-15 years with aplastic anemia, due to receive a stem cell transplant.

This clonotype was observed a few times. CDR3 nucleotide sequence: TGTGCCAGCAGCTCTGGGACAGGTCAAGAGCAGTTCTTC. Protein product: CASSSGTGQEQFF. The J gene is TRBJ2-1, the V gene TRBV2; 8 bases match TRBD1. The CDR3 runs 13 residues. CDR1 SNHLY and CDR2 FYNNEI come from the germline V gene. Trimming removed 6 bases from V and 10 bases from J; junction bases left unmatched: 8.

The genes are TRBV15 and TRBJ2-1, with D tentatively TRBD2 (5 bases). Germline CDR1 and CDR2: LNHNV and YYDKDF (reference sequence). The ends were cut back, 5 bases at V and 8 bases at J, with 13 bases in the middle. The CDR3 consists of 13 residues. The CDR3 sequence is CATSPLPADEQFF. The CDR3 nucleotides read TGTGCCACCAGCCCCTTACCAGCGGATGAGCAGTTCTTC.

This clonotype was recorded at least ten times. The chain carries TRBV6-1 and TRBJ1-2; 9 bases align to TRBD1. Germline CDR1 reads MNHNS; CDR2 reads SASEGT. V gave up 6 bases and J gave up 7 bases; unmatched junction bases: 9. CDR3 size: 14 residues. Here the CDR3 reads CASSRTGDSSGYTF. The CDR3, as DNA: TGTGCCAGCAGCCGGACAGGGGATTCTTCTGGCTACACCTTC.

J is TRBJ2-2 and V is TRBV7-9; 7 bases map to TRBD1. Trimming cost V 1 base and J 6 bases; bases outside gene matches: 5. The germline CDR1 and CDR2 sequences are SEHNR and FQNEAQ (reference sequence). There are 15 residues in the CDR3. CDR3 nucleotides: TGTGCCAGCAGCTTAGGACAGGGTGTGTCCGGGGAGCTGTTTTTT. Translating it yields CASSLGQGVSGELFF. The whole variable domain, filled in from reference TRBV7-9 and TRBJ2-2, reads DTGVSQNPRHKITKRGQNVTFRCDPISEHNRLYWYRQTLGQGPEFLTYFQNEAQLEKSRLLSDRFSAERPKGSFSTLEIQRTEQGDSAMYLCASSLGQGVSGELFFGEGSRLTVL.

DNA for the CDR3: TGTGCCAGCAACGGCGGGACTTCCACCTACAATGAGCAGTTCTTC. This codes for CASNGGTSTYNEQFF. The rearrangement joins TRBV7-2 to TRBJ2-1; D may be TRBD2 (6 bases). V lost 7 bases, J lost 2 bases, and 15 bases lay in between. The CDR3 is 15 amino acids. CDR1 and CDR2 from the germline V gene are SGHTA and FQGNSA.

This clonotype appeared many times. The gene calls are TRBV10-3 and TRBJ1-1; TRBD1 might be the D (6 bases). The germline CDR1 and CDR2 sequences are ENHRY and SYGVKD. Trimming stripped 3 bases from V and 10 bases from J, with 18 bases between. There are 14 residues in the CDR3. This CDR3 reads CAISDPKVGGGAFF. CDR3 bases: TGTGCCATCAGTGACCCTAAGGTGGGAGGGGGAGCTTTCTTT.

There are a few counts of this clonotype. The rearrangement uses TRBV14 and TRBJ2-1; TRBD2 matches 11 bases. Trimming at V came to 4 bases and at J to 7 bases, leaving 12 bases not matched to a gene. CDR1 and CDR2 from the germline V gene are SGHDN and FVKESK. This CDR3 contains 17 residues. As DNA, the CDR3 is TGTGCCAGCAGCCGAGGGACTAGCGGTACCTACGGAAATGAGCAGTTCTTC. This encodes CASSRGTSGTYGNEQFF.

This clonotype was counted only a few times. This rearrangement joins TRBV7-2 to TRBJ1-5; possible D gene TRBD1, 6 bases. Germline loops: CDR1 SGHTA, CDR2 FQGNSA. With 5 bases removed from V and 5 bases from J, the gap between germline ends came to 16 bases. This CDR3 has 15 amino acids. The CDR3 reads CASSPRAGGYQPQHF. The CDR3 DNA is TGTGCCAGCAGCCCGCGTGCGGGGGGCTATCAGCCCCAGCATTTT. Based on the CDR3 plus reference TRBV7-2 and TRBJ1-5, the full variable domain is GAGVSQSPSNKVTEKGKDVELRCDPISGHTALYWYRQSLGQGLEFLIYFQGNSAPDKSGLPSDRFSAERTGGSVSTLTIQRTQQEDSAVYLCASSPRAGGYQPQHFGDGTRLSIL.

This clonotype was observed a handful of times. The chain carries TRBV4-1 and TRBJ1-1; D is unresolved. The V gene lost 0 bases and the J gene lost 1 base, with 6 bases spanning the gap. This CDR3 is built from 14 residues. Germline V CDR1 and CDR2: MGHRA, YSYEKL. CDR3 sequence reads: CASSQDRRNTEAFF. CDR3 sequence (DNA): TGCGCCAGCAGCCAAGATCGCCGGAACACTGAAGCTTTCTTT.

The rearrangement uses TRBV28 and TRBJ2-7; TRBD2 agrees at 11 bases. The germline gives CDR1 MDHEN, CDR2 SYDVKM. This CDR3 has 15 residues. J was trimmed by 2 bases and V by 4 bases; bases with no gene match: 4. This CDR3 is CASSSGTSGTYEQYF. The CDR3, as DNA: TGTGCCAGCAGTTCCGGGACTAGCGGTACCTACGAGCAGTACTTC.

The genes are TRBV7-9 and TRBJ2-1; D is undetermined. Germline V gives CDR1 SEHNR, CDR2 FQNEAQ (reference sequence). The length of the CDR3 is 16 residues. Trimming cost V 0 bases and J 0 bases, with 9 bases left between them. The CDR3 nucleotides read TGTGCCAGCAGCTTAGCCTATGGGCGCTCCTACAATGAGCAGTTCTTC. It codes for CASSLAYGRSYNEQFF.

This clonotype was seen at least ten times. V is TRBV29-1 and J is TRBJ1-1, with 10 bases lining up with TRBD1. CDR3 length equals 15 residues. With 6 bases clipped from V and 5 bases from J, the junction kept 12 bases outside the gene matches. CDR1 is SQVTM and CDR2 is ANQGSEA in the germline V gene. DNA for the CDR3: TGCAGCGTGAAAACGACAGGGGGCGCGAGAACTGAAGCTTTCTTT. Residues: CSVKTTGGARTEAFF.

The rearrangement joins TRBV28 to TRBJ2-5; the match to TRBD2 covers 7 bases. Germline CDR1 MDHEN, CDR2 SYDVKM. The length of the CDR3 is 15 residues. Losses at the gene ends were 5 bases for V and 0 bases for J; bases not matched to a gene: 6. CDR3 coding DNA: TGTGCCAGCAGTCTTACTAGCGCCTACCAAGAGACCCAGTACTTC. This gives the protein CASSLTSAYQETQYF.

This chain links TRBV5-6 with TRBJ2-5; 7 bases align to TRBD2. Germline CDR1 is SGHDT and CDR2 is YYEEEE. Unmatched junction bases numbered 7, after V lost 3 bases and J lost 5 bases. There are 14 residues in the CDR3. This CDR3 is CASSWREGGETQYF. The CDR3 coding sequence is TGTGCCAGCAGCTGGAGGGAGGGAGGGGAGACCCAGTACTTC.

This clonotype was counted ten times or more. The chain combines TRBV7-2 with TRBJ2-7; 10 nucleotides align to TRBD2. The CDR3 length is 17 residues. Looked up from germline, CDR1 is SGHTA and CDR2 is FQGNSA. The V segment lost 1 base and the J segment 2 bases; nucleotides outside the gene matches: 8. The CDR3 coding sequence is TGTGCCAGCAGCTTAGGGGGCGGACTAGCGGATCCCTACGAGCAGTACTTC. It yields the protein CASSLGGGLADPYEQYF.

The rearrangement uses TRBV7-9 and TRBJ2-1; 8 positions agree with TRBD1. The CDR3 length is 17 residues. Germline CDR1 SEHNR, CDR2 FQNEAQ (reference sequence). Unmatched junction bases numbered 9, after V lost 5 bases and J lost 0 bases. CDR3 DNA sequence: TGTGCCAGCAGCGCCTTGGCGGGACAGGTCTCCTACAATGAGCAGTTCTTC. Translated: CASSALAGQVSYNEQFF.

This clonotype was seen a handful of times. The V gene is TRBV7-6, the J gene TRBJ2-3; a weak D match, TRBD2 (6 bases). The CDR3 contains 16 residues. CDR1 and CDR2 from the germline V gene are SGHVS and FNYEAQ. Trimming removed 4 bases at V and 2 bases at J, with 16 bases between. The CDR3 is CASSSVWRGSTDTQYF. The CDR3 DNA follows: TGTGCCAGCAGCTCGGTCTGGCGGGGATCCACAGATACGCAGTATTTT.

The chain has TRBV21-1 and TRBJ1-5; TRBD1, the table's D call, was not compared with the DNA. TRBV21-1 is designated a pseudogene. This CDR3 comprises 19 residues. The CDR3 nucleotides are TGTGCCAGCAGCAAAGCGCTCCGGACACCTTCCGGGGGCAATCAGCCCCAGCATTTT. It is translated as CASSKALRTPSGGNQPQHF.

This clonotype came up a few times. The V gene is TRBV15, the J gene TRBJ2-7; D gene unclear. The CDR3 totals 16 residues. Germline CDR1 and CDR2: LNHNV and YYDKDF (reference sequence). Trimming took 0 bases from V and 2 from J, leaving 14 bases between them. The CDR3 loop reads CATSRESDPGPYEQYF. CDR3 bases: TGTGCCACCAGCAGAGAAAGCGATCCAGGTCCCTACGAGCAGTACTTC.

This clonotype appeared a few times. CDR3 bases: TGCAGTGCTAGGGGCCGGGGGGGACAGTCCTTTGAAGCTTTCTTT. Its translation is CSARGRGGQSFEAFF. The rearrangement joins TRBV20-1 to TRBJ1-1; 7 bases fit TRBD1. This CDR3 is 15 amino acids long. The J segment lost 7 bases and the V segment lost 3 bases, leaving 14 bases of the junction unmatched. Per germline, CDR1 DFQATT and CDR2 SNEGSKA (reference sequence).

V is TRBV6-4 and J is TRBJ1-5; 10 nucleotides match TRBD1. Germline V gives CDR1 MRHNA, CDR2 SNTAGT. The CDR3 loop spans 13 amino acids. V shed 4 bases and J 7 bases; nucleotides not matched to a gene: 1. CDR3 in amino acids: CASSVDRGQPQHF. The CDR3 DNA follows: TGTGCCAGCAGTGTGGACAGGGGGCAGCCCCAGCATTTT.

The chain uses TRBV9 and TRBJ2-7, with D possibly being TRBD1 (6 bases). CDR1 and CDR2 (germline): SGDLS, YYNGEE. The V and J ends lost 2 bases and 4 bases respectively, with 19 bases between them. The CDR3 runs to 16 residues. CDR3 in amino acids: CASSVQAGTRSYEQYF. In DNA form, the CDR3 reads TGTGCCAGCAGCGTCCAAGCCGGGACACGGTCTTACGAGCAGTACTTC.

This clonotype occurred a few times. The chain employs TRBV6-2 or TRBV6-3 and TRBJ2-7; perhaps D is TRBD1 or TRBD2 (5 bases each). V was clipped by 6 bases and J by 0 bases, with 15 bases between them. The germline CDR1 and CDR2 sequences are MNHEY and SVGEGT. CDR3 length equals 15 residues. CDR3 sequence reads: CASRIRDASSYEQYF. In DNA, the CDR3 is TGTGCCAGCAGGATCCGGGACGCAAGCTCCTACGAGCAGTACTTC.

This clonotype was found a few times. The V and J genes are TRBV27 and TRBJ2-7; TRBD2 matches at 9 bases. Germline V lookup: CDR1 MNHEY, CDR2 SMNVEV (reference sequence). This CDR3 region has 16 residues. Unmatched junction bases numbered 7, after V lost 1 base and J lost 3 bases. The CDR3 spells CASSLLGREGNYEQYF. CDR3 nucleotides: TGTGCCAGCAGTTTATTGGGGCGGGAGGGCAACTACGAGCAGTACTTC.

This clonotype was observed at least ten times. The CDR3 region is CASSVGADTQYF. CDR3 DNA: TGTGCCAGCAGCGTCGGGGCAGATACGCAGTATTTT. The V call is TRBV9, the J call TRBJ2-3, with D perhaps TRBD2 (5 bases). V lost 2 bases and J lost 4, with 5 bases in between. This CDR3 is built from 12 residues. CDR1 SGDLS and CDR2 YYNGEE come from the germline V gene.

CDR3 sequence: CASSSRTVTKETQYF. The CDR3 DNA is TGCGCCAGCAGTTCCCGGACAGTGACCAAAGAGACCCAGTACTTC. This rearrangement joins TRBV5-1 to TRBJ2-5; tentative D call: TRBD1 (6 bases). Germline V lookup: CDR1 SGHRS, CDR2 YFSETQ. V lost 5 bases, J lost 3 bases, and 17 bases lay in between. This CDR3 has 15 residues.

At least ten counts were recorded for this clonotype. J is TRBJ2-1 and V is TRBV5-4; tentatively, D is TRBD1 or TRBD2 (6 bases each). Germline CDR1 and CDR2: SGHNT and YYREEE (reference sequence). The V end was cut by 2 bases, the J end by 4 bases, with 19 bases between. This CDR3 has 17 residues. CDR3 amino acids: CASSFPKGGEGYNEQFF. The CDR3 DNA is TGTGCCAGCAGCTTCCCCAAGGGGGGCGAGGGGTACAATGAGCAGTTCTTC.